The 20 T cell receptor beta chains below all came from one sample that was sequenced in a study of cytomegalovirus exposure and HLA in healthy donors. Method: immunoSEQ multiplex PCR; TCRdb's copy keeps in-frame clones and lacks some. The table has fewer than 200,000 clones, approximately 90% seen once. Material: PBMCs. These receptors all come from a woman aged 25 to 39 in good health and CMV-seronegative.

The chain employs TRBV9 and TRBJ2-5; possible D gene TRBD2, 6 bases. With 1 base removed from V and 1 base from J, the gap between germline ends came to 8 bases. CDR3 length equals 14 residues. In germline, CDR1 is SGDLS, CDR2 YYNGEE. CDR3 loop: CASSVLAFQETQYF. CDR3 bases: TGTGCCAGCAGCGTACTAGCGTTCCAAGAGACCCAGTACTTC.

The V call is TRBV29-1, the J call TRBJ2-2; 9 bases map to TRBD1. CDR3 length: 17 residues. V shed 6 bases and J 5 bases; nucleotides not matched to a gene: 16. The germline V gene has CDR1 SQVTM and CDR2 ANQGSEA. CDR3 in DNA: TGCAGCGTCCTACCACAGGGGGCAGTAGAAGGGACCGGGGAGCTGTTTTTT. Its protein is CSVLPQGAVEGTGELFF.

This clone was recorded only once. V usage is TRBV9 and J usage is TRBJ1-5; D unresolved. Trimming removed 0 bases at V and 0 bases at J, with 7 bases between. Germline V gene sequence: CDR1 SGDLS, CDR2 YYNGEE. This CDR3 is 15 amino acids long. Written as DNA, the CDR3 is TGTGCCAGCAGCGTAGGAGGGAATAGCAATCAGCCCCAGCATTTT. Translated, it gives CASSVGGNSNQPQHF.

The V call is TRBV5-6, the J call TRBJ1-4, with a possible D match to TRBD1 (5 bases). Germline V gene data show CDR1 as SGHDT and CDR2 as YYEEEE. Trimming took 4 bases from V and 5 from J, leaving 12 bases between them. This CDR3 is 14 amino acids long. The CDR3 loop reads CASSLTGTNEKLFF. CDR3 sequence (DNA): TGTGCCAGCAGCCTTACAGGTACCAATGAAAAACTGTTTTTT.

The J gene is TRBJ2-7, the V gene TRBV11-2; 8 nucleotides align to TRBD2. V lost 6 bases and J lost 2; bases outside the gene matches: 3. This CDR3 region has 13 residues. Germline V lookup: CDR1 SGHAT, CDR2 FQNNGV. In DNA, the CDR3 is TGTGCCAGCAGGTCGGGGGGGACCTACGAGCAGTACTTC. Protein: CASRSGGTYEQYF.

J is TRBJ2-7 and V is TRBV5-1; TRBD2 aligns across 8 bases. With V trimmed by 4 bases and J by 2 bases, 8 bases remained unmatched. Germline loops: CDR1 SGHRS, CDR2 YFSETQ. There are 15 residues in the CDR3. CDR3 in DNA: TGCGCCAGCAGCCGTGGGACTAGTTTTCCCTACGAGCAGTACTTC. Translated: CASSRGTSFPYEQYF.

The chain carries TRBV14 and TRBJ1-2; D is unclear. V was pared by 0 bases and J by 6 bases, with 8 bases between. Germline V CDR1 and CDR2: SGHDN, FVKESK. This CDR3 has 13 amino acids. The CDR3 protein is CASSQDPSNGYTF. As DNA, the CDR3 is TGTGCCAGCAGCCAAGATCCATCTAATGGCTACACCTTC.

CDR3 nucleotides: TGTGCCAGCAGCCTCACAGGCGACGAGCAGTACTTC. This encodes CASSLTGDEQYF. The rearrangement uses TRBV13 and TRBJ2-7, with D possibly matching TRBD1 (5 bases). CDR1 PRHDT and CDR2 FYEKMQ come from the germline V gene (reference sequence). The CDR3 is 12 residues long. The germline V and J ends were trimmed by 5 bases and 5 bases, with 10 bases remaining between them.

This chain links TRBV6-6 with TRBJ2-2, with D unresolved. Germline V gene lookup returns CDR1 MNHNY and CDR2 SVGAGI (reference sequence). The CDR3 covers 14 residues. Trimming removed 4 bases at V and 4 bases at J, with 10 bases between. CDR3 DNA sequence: TGTGCCAGCAGTTCCAACCGGGTCACCGGGGAGCTGTTTTTT. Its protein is CASSSNRVTGELFF.

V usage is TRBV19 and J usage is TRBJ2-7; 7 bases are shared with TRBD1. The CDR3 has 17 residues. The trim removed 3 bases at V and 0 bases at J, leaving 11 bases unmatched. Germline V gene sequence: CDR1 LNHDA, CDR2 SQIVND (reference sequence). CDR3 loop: CASSIPRDSPFSYEQYF. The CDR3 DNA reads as TGTGCCAGTAGTATCCCCCGGGACAGCCCTTTCTCCTACGAGCAGTACTTC.

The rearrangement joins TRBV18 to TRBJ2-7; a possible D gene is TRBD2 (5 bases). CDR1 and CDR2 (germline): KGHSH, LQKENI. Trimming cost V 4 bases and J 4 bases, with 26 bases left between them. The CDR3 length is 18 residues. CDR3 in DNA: TGTGCCAGCTCACAGGGTAGGAGGTCTGGAGCCCACATATACGAGCAGTACTTC. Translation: CASSQGRRSGAHIYEQYF.

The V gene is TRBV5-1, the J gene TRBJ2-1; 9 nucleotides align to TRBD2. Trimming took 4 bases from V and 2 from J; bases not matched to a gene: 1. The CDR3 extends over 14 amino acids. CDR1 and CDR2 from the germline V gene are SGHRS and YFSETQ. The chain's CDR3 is CASSLAGPYNEQFF. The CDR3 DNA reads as TGCGCCAGCAGCCTAGCGGGGCCCTACAATGAGCAGTTCTTC.

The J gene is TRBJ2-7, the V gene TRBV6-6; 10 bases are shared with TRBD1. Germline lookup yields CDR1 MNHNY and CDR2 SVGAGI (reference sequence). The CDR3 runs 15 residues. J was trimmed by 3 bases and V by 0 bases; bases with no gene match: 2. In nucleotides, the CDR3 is TGTGCCAGCAGTTACTCTGGGACAGGGGACTACGAGCAGTACTTC. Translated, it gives CASSYSGTGDYEQYF.

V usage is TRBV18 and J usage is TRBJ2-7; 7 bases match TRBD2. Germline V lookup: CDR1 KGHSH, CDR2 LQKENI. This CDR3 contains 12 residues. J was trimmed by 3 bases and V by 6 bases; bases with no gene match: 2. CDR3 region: CASSGEGYEQYF. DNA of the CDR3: TGTGCCAGCTCGGGGGAGGGCTACGAGCAGTACTTC. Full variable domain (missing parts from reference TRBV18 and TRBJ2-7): NAGVMQNPRHLVRRRGQEARLRCSPMKGHSHVYWYRQLPEEGLKFMVYLQKENIIDESGMPKERFSAEFPKEGPSILRIQQVVRGDSAAYFCASSGEGYEQYFGPGTRLTVT.

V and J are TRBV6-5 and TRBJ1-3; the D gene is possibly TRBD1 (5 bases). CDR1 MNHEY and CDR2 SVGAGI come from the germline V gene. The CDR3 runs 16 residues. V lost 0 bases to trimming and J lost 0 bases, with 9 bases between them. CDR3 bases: TGTGCCAGCAGTTACTCTTGGGGGGACTCTGGAAACACCATATATTTT. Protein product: CASSYSWGDSGNTIYF.

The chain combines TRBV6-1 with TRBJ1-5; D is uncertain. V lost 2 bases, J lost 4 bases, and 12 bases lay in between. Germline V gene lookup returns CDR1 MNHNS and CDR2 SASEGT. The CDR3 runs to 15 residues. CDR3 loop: CASSERWQTNQPQHF. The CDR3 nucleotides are TGTGCCAGCAGTGAACGATGGCAGACTAATCAGCCCCAGCATTTT.

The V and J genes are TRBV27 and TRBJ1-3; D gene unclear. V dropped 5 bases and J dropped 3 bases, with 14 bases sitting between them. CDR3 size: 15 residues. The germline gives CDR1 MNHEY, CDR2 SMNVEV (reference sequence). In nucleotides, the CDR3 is TGTGCCAGCAGTGCGAGCCCCGATAGTGGAAACACCATATATTTT. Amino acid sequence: CASSASPDSGNTIYF.

The CDR3: CASSPSRRADFANTGELFF. Here the CDR3 DNA reads TGTGCCAGCAGCCCGAGCAGGCGGGCAGATTTCGCGAACACCGGGGAGCTGTTTTTT. This sequence joins TRBV9 and TRBJ2-2; D perhaps matches TRBD2 (5 bases). Germline V CDR1 and CDR2: SGDLS, YYNGEE. The CDR3 loop spans 19 amino acids. Between the trimmed V and J ends, which lost 4 bases and 0 bases, there was a span of 22 bases.

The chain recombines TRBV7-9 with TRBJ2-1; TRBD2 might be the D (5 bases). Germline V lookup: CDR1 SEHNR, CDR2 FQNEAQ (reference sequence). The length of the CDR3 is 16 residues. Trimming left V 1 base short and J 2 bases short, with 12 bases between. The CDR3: CASSLVPLGAYNEQFF. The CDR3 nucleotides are TGTGCCAGCAGCTTAGTCCCCCTCGGGGCCTACAATGAGCAGTTCTTC.

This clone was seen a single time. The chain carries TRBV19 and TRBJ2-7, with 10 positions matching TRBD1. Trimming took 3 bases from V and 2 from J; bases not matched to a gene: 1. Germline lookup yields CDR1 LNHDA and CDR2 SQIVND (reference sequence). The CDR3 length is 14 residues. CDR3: CASSMGQGPYEQYF. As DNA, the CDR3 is TGTGCCAGTAGTATGGGACAGGGGCCCTACGAGCAGTACTTC.